This T cell receptor (beta chain) was observed in a study of shared clonotypes between healthy human individuals. Study summary: Donors were two women and a few men aged 18 to 49.

Note on this clone: Antigen specificity is unknown.

The CDR3 length is 15 residues. Germline CDR1 reads MGHRA; CDR2 reads YSYEKL. The V gene lost 3 bases and the J gene lost 0 bases, with 9 bases spanning the gap. General observations from the study: Among several donors, around 5% of naive CD4 clonotypes were found in common.

The method was immunoSEQ multiplex PCR; TCRdb's version includes in-frame clones alone and lacks a portion of them. The sample contains about 2.3 million clones, just over 90% of which appear only once. The receptor was isolated from a man aged 18 to 29 in good health. Some clones in this sample may be carry-over from other donors' samples. The rearrangement uses TRBV4-1 and TRBJ1-3; no definite D call. The sample was naive CD4+ T cells from PBMCs. Documented subset: CD45RA+ positively selected. CDR3 DNA: TGCGCCAGCAGCCAGGGTACGACCTCTGGAAACACCATATATTTT. This sequence encodes CASSQGTTSGNTIYF.